One T cell receptor (beta chain) is described in this entry. These data belong to a study of T cell responses to AZD1222 COVID-19 vaccine. Produced via immunoSEQ multiplex PCR; TCRdb's table is partial and in-frame only. The sample yields some 60,000 clones, approximately 82% seen once. The germline V gene encodes CDR1 LNHDA and CDR2 SQIVND (reference sequence). V gave up 4 bases and J gave up 7 bases, with 16 bases separating them. CDR3 size: 14 residues. Source: peripheral blood, taken on day 0 of AZD1222 vaccination. The V call is TRBV19, the J call TRBJ1-1, with D tentatively TRBD1 (5 bases). The source of this sequence is an adult in good health. CDR3 DNA: TGTGCCAGTAGTAGGATGAACGGAGGGGATGAAGCTTTCTTT. The encoded protein is CASSRMNGGDEAFF.